The 29 T cell receptor beta chains given below trace back to one sample, sequenced in a study of cytomegalovirus exposure and HLA in healthy donors (dated by TCRdb to 2016 to 2017). The receptor library was made with the immunoSEQ multiplex PCR assay. Here the immuneACCESS table is served through TCRdb, limited to in-frame sequences with V and J called. Missing clones are a known gap in these copies; in checked studies unresolved V genes cover under half, and the rest lacks a known reason. The sample records tens of thousands of clones, roughly 96% of which are singletons. Approximately 2.5% of the sample lies in the top ten. Sequenced material: PBMCs. These receptors came from a man aged 18 to 29 in good health and CMV-seronegative.

This sequence joins TRBV27 and TRBJ2-2; TRBD2 matches 9 bases. Germline CDR1 is MNHEY and CDR2 is SMNVEV (reference sequence). After removal of 10 bases from V and 4 bases from J, the junction contained 10 bases not matched to a gene. CDR3 length: 15 residues. CDR3 residues: CATQASGMGTGELFF. The CDR3, as DNA: TGTGCCACCCAAGCTAGCGGGATGGGCACCGGGGAGCTGTTTTTT.

The gene calls are TRBV5-1 and TRBJ1-1, with 7 bases matching TRBD1. The V and J ends lost 2 bases and 0 bases, in that order; junction bases with no gene match: 1. CDR1 and CDR2 from the germline V gene are SGHRS and YFSETQ. This CDR3 is built from 14 residues. The CDR3: CASSFRGLNTEAFF. The CDR3 nucleotides are TGCGCCAGCAGCTTCAGGGGGTTGAACACTGAAGCTTTCTTT.

The chain couples TRBV11-3 to TRBJ2-1; D uncertain. This CDR3 region has 16 residues. Germline values: CDR1 SGHNT, CDR2 YENEEA. V was shortened by 3 bases and J by 2 bases, with 14 bases between the two germline ends. CDR3 in DNA: TGTGCCAGCAGCTTCTGGGTTGCGGCGACCTACAATGAGCAGTTCTTC. As protein: CASSFWVAATYNEQFF.

The rearrangement uses TRBV10-3 and TRBJ1-3, with 9 bases identical to TRBD1. CDR1 is ENHRY, CDR2 SYGVKD, per germline. The CDR3 consists of 16 residues. Germline trimming cut 3 bases from V and 4 bases from J; bases unmatched to any gene: 7. CDR3 sequence reads: CAISEKQGAVGNTIYF. The CDR3 DNA sequence: TGTGCCATCAGTGAAAAACAGGGGGCGGTGGGAAACACCATATATTTT.

The chain carries TRBV11-3 and TRBJ2-5; TRBD1 might be the D (5 bases). Germline V gives CDR1 SGHNT, CDR2 YENEEA. The V and J ends lost 3 bases and 5 bases respectively, with 7 bases between them. This CDR3 has 12 residues. The chain's CDR3 is CASSFGAETQYF. For the CDR3, the DNA is TGTGCCAGCAGCTTTGGGGCGGAGACCCAGTACTTC. Looking up the rest from reference TRBV11-3 and TRBJ2-5 gives the full variable domain: EAGVVQSPRYKIIEKKQPVAFWCNPISGHNTLYWYLQNLGQGPELLIRYENEEAVDDSQLPKDRFSAERLKGVDSTLKIQPAELGDSAVYLCASSFGAETQYFGPGTRLLVL.

The chain links TRBV7-9 to TRBJ2-7; 11 bases match TRBD2. This CDR3 spans 15 amino acids. Germline lookup yields CDR1 SEHNR and CDR2 FQNEAQ (reference sequence). Trimming at V came to 1 base and at J to 7 bases, leaving 6 bases not matched to a gene. CDR3 DNA: TGTGCCAGCAGCTTAGTAGCGGGAGGGTACGGAGAGCAGTACTTC. This codes for CASSLVAGGYGEQYF.

This rearrangement joins TRBV7-2 to TRBJ1-4, with D tentatively TRBD1 (6 bases). The CDR3 has 12 residues. Germline loops: CDR1 SGHTA, CDR2 FQGNSA. The germline V and J ends were trimmed by 5 bases and 8 bases, with 9 bases remaining between them. CDR3 nucleotide sequence: TGTGCCAGCAGCCCAAGGGGGGAAAAACTGTTTTTT. Translated: CASSPRGEKLFF.

This clone showed up just once. The gene calls are TRBV28 and TRBJ1-2; perhaps TRBD1 as D (5 bases). This CDR3 region has 14 residues. With 6 bases removed from V and 0 bases from J, the gap between germline ends came to 11 bases. Germline lookup yields CDR1 MDHEN and CDR2 SYDVKM. For the CDR3, the DNA is TGTGCCAGCAGAAGGGGCAGCTCTAACTATGGCTACACCTTC. Its protein is CASRRGSSNYGYTF.

This sequence joins TRBV30 and TRBJ1-1; D is uncertain. The CDR3 is made up of 13 amino acids. Germline CDR1 reads GTSNPN; CDR2 reads SVGIG (reference sequence). V gave up 3 bases and J gave up 8 bases, with 16 bases separating them. This chain's CDR3 is CAWRGLSQAEAFF. For the CDR3, the DNA is TGTGCCTGGAGAGGATTATCCCAGGCGGAAGCTTTCTTT. Together with reference TRBV30 and TRBJ1-1, the CDR3 gives the full variable domain: SQTIHQWPATLVQPVGSPLSLECTVEGTSNPNLYWYRQAAGRGLQLLFYSVGIGQISSEVPQNLSASRPQDRQFILSSKKLLLSDSGFYLCAWRGLSQAEAFFGQGTRLTVV.

This chain joins TRBV5-4 and TRBJ2-7, with TRBD2 as a possible D gene (5 bases). The CDR3 length is 14 residues. Germline loops: CDR1 SGHNT, CDR2 YYREEE (reference sequence). Trimming removed 4 bases from V and 3 bases from J, with 14 bases in between. As DNA, the CDR3 is TGTGCCAGCAGCCCTAAAGGGAGAATCTACGAGCAGTACTTC. Translating it yields CASSPKGRIYEQYF.

A few counts support this clone. The genes are TRBV5-1 and TRBJ2-7; TRBD2 agrees at 7 bases. This CDR3 is built from 17 residues. Germline-derived CDR1 and CDR2 are SGHRS and YFSETQ. V lost 0 bases, J lost 5 bases, and 14 bases stayed unmatched. The CDR3 bases are TGCGCCAGCAGCTTGGCCGGTGCGGGAGCTCTTTATGACGAGCAGTACTTC. This gives the protein CASSLAGAGALYDEQYF.

This rearrangement joins TRBV2 to TRBJ1-2; unclear D gene. The CDR3 is 16 amino acids. V lost 0 bases to trimming and J lost 8 bases, with 19 bases between them. Germline values: CDR1 SNHLY, CDR2 FYNNEI. In nucleotides, the CDR3 is TGTGCCAGCAGTGAAGCGTCCACCGGGTCTCACCTCGGCTACACCTTC. It is translated as CASSEASTGSHLGYTF.

This clone is a singleton in its sample. This chain joins TRBV19 and TRBJ2-7; 12 bases match TRBD1. V was clipped by 5 bases and J by 4 bases; unmatched bases: 9. The CDR3 runs to 16 residues. The germline gives CDR1 LNHDA, CDR2 SQIVND (reference sequence). CDR3 nucleotides: TGTGCCAGTAGTCCACTCCCGGGACAGGGGGCATACGAGCAGTACTTC. This encodes CASSPLPGQGAYEQYF.

V and J are TRBV30 and TRBJ1-2, with no clear D. V lost 2 bases and J 10 bases, leaving 17 bases between the germline ends. The CDR3 runs to 13 residues. Germline values: CDR1 GTSNPN, CDR2 SVGIG (reference sequence). The CDR3: CAWSSTGNLNYTF. DNA for the CDR3: TGTGCCTGGAGTTCAACCGGGAACCTAAACTACACCTTC.

The gene calls are TRBV5-4 and TRBJ1-2, with D possibly being TRBD1 (5 bases). The CDR3 runs to 14 residues. The germline gives CDR1 SGHNT, CDR2 YYREEE (reference sequence). V lost 5 bases and J lost 4, with 15 bases in between. The CDR3 loop is CASSRGDFLYGYTF. The CDR3, as DNA: TGTGCCAGCAGTCGGGGGGACTTCCTCTATGGCTACACCTTC.

This rearrangement joins TRBV28 to TRBJ1-2, with D maybe TRBD1 (5 bases). Germline-derived CDR1 and CDR2 are MDHEN and SYDVKM. The CDR3 covers 12 residues. V was cut by 5 bases and J by 7 bases, with 11 bases left in between. The CDR3 region is CASSPPGVGYTF. The CDR3 nucleotides are TGTGCCAGCAGTCCCCCGGGGGTTGGCTACACCTTC.

V is TRBV19 and J is TRBJ2-3; TRBD2 might be the D (6 bases). V lost 5 bases and J lost 0, with 15 bases in between. CDR1 and CDR2 (germline): LNHDA, SQIVND (reference sequence). The CDR3 runs to 16 residues. CDR3 in amino acids: CASSPAGQTSTDTQYF. The CDR3 DNA is TGTGCCAGTAGTCCCGCGGGGCAGACTAGCACAGATACGCAGTATTTT.

The sample holds one count of this clone. The chain links TRBV6-5 to TRBJ1-1, with unresolved D. CDR1 is MNHEY, CDR2 SVGAGI, per germline. Trimming took 2 bases from V and 4 from J, leaving 8 bases between them. This CDR3 is built from 13 residues. CDR3 sequence reads: CASSYERGTEAFF. CDR3 DNA sequence: TGTGCCAGCAGTTACGAGCGGGGCACTGAAGCTTTCTTT.

The CDR3 DNA reads TGCGCCAGCAGTGAGTCTTGGACAGGGGAATCCTACAATGAGCAGTTCTTC. It specifies CASSESWTGESYNEQFF. This chain uses TRBV10-1 with TRBJ2-1; 9 bases fit TRBD1. This CDR3 comprises 17 residues. V was clipped by 0 bases and J by 1 base; unmatched bases: 4. Germline CDR1 reads WNHNN; CDR2 reads SYGVQD (reference sequence).

This chain joins TRBV21-1 and TRBJ1-2; TRBD1, as called in the table, went unchecked against the DNA. TRBV21-1 is annotated as a pseudogene. The CDR3 is made up of 16 amino acids. Here the CDR3 DNA reads TGTGCCAGCAGCAATGCTCCGGCATGGGACAGCTATGGCTACACCTTC. Its protein product is CASSNAPAWDSYGYTF.

The chain is built from TRBV6-5 and TRBJ1-6; 7 nucleotides align to TRBD1. The V gene's germline CDR1 is MNHEY and CDR2 SVGAGI. J was trimmed by 7 bases and V by 0 bases; bases with no gene match: 6. The CDR3 has 16 residues. This CDR3 reads CASSYSQGVTNSPLHF. The CDR3 DNA reads TGTGCCAGCAGTTACTCGCAGGGGGTCACGAATTCACCCCTCCACTTT.

J is TRBJ2-3 and V is TRBV5-6, with D maybe TRBD1 (5 bases). CDR3 length: 14 residues. V dropped 0 bases and J dropped 3 bases, with 8 bases sitting between them. The V gene's germline CDR1 is SGHDT and CDR2 YYEEEE. CDR3 region: CASSLGQLTDTQYF. CDR3 in DNA: TGTGCCAGCAGCTTGGGACAGTTAACAGATACGCAGTATTTT.

The chain uses TRBV9 and TRBJ2-4; 8 bases align to TRBD1. Trimming removed 0 bases from V and 2 bases from J; junction bases left unmatched: 4. The CDR3 contains 16 residues. Germline lookup yields CDR1 SGDLS and CDR2 YYNGEE. CDR3 nucleotides: TGTGCCAGCAGCGTAGCTACAGGGGGTCCCAAAAACATTCAGTACTTC. Residues: CASSVATGGPKNIQYF.

This rearrangement joins TRBV6-1 to TRBJ1-1; maybe TRBD1 (5 bases). Germline loops: CDR1 MNHNS, CDR2 SASEGT. V was cut by 3 bases and J by 5 bases, with 13 bases left in between. CDR3 length: 14 residues. The chain's CDR3 is CASSEPGGGTEAFF. DNA of the CDR3: TGTGCCAGCAGTGAGCCGGGGGGGGGAACTGAAGCTTTCTTT.

V and J are TRBV7-9 and TRBJ1-1; D might be TRBD1 (6 bases). The CDR3 is made up of 12 amino acids. The germline V and J ends were trimmed by 5 bases and 8 bases, with 12 bases remaining between them. Germline lookup yields CDR1 SEHNR and CDR2 FQNEAQ (reference sequence). This CDR3 is CASSATGKEAFF. DNA for the CDR3: TGTGCCAGCAGCGCCACAGGGAAGGAAGCTTTCTTT.

The V call is TRBV13, the J call TRBJ1-1; possible D gene TRBD1, 5 bases. Germline V gene sequence: CDR1 PRHDT, CDR2 FYEKMQ (reference sequence). This CDR3 has 15 amino acids. Trimming stripped 4 bases from V and 1 base from J, with 13 bases between. The CDR3 DNA reads as TGTGCCAGCAGCTCCCTCGGGGGAGAGAACACTGAAGCTTTCTTT. The encoded protein is CASSSLGGENTEAFF.

This chain connects TRBV10-2 to TRBJ1-5; TRBD1 is a possible D gene (6 bases). In germline, CDR1 is WSHSY, CDR2 SAAADI. The CDR3 extends over 14 amino acids. The V gene lost 5 bases and the J gene lost 4 bases, with 12 bases spanning the gap. The CDR3 sequence is CASSPTGTNQPQHF. The DNA for the CDR3 is TGCGCCAGCAGTCCGACAGGAACTAATCAGCCCCAGCATTTT.

The chain uses TRBV6-1 and TRBJ2-1; D remains ambiguous. The CDR3 length is 11 residues. The germline V gene has CDR1 MNHNS and CDR2 SASEGT. Trimming pared 2 bases from V and 7 bases from J, leaving 3 bases between. The CDR3 loop is CASSESNEQFF. Here the CDR3 DNA reads TGTGCCAGCAGTGAATCTAATGAGCAGTTCTTC.

The V and J genes are TRBV2 and TRBJ1-4, with 8 nucleotides matching TRBD1. V lost 6 bases, J lost 2 bases, and 5 bases stayed unmatched. Germline V gives CDR1 SNHLY, CDR2 FYNNEI. This CDR3 contains 15 residues. CDR3 residues: CASSGQGSTNEKLFF. The CDR3 DNA reads as TGTGCCAGCAGCGGACAGGGAAGCACTAATGAAAAACTGTTTTTT. Drawing the rest from reference TRBV2 and TRBJ1-4, the complete variable domain is EPEVTQTPSHQVTQMGQEVILRCVPISNHLYFYWYRQILGQKVEFLVSFYNNEISEKSEIFDDQFSVERPDGSNFTLKIRSTKLEDSAMYFCASSGQGSTNEKLFFGSGTQLSVL.